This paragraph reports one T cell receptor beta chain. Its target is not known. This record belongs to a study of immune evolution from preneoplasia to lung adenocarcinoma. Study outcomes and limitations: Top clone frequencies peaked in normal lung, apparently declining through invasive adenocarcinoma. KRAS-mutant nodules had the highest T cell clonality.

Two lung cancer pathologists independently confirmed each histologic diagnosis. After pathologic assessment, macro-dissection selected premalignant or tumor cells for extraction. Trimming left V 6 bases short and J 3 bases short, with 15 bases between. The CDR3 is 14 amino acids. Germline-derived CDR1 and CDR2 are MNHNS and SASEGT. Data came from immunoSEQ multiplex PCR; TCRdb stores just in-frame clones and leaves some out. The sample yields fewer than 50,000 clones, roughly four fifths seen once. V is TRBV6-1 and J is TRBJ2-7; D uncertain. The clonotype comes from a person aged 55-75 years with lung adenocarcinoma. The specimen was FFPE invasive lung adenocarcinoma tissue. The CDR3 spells CASRGFAGNYEQYF. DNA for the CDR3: TGTGCCAGCAGAGGTTTTGCAGGAAACTACGAGCAGTACTTC.